The rows below give T cell receptor beta chains drawn from one sample of a study of blood T cell repertoires in COVID-19. Clones were read by immunoSEQ multiplex PCR, and TCRdb kept only the in-frame ones, dropping some. The sample yields tens of thousands of clones, 90% to 95% seen once. The sequencing sample was made of peripheral blood. These receptor sequences come from a woman aged 25 to 39 in a cohort sampled during active COVID-19. Both conserved end residues are part of each CDR3. The order of the fields is V gene, D gene, clone size, J gene, CDR3 DNA, CDR3 protein. D genes are given only for firm matches. The size of a clone is reported for some rows only, either as once, few or many, or as a class for expanded clones.

v_call: TRBV25-1; d_call: TRBD1; clone_size: NA; j_call: TRBJ2-7; cdr3_nt: TGTGCCAGCAGTGGGGACAGGGTATCCTACGAGCAGTACTTC; cdr3_aa: CASSGDRVSYEQYF
v_call: TRBV19; d_call: TRBD2; clone_size: NA; j_call: TRBJ2-4; cdr3_nt: TGTGCCAGTACCGATGGGTCTAGCGGGAGGATCATTCAGTACTTC; cdr3_aa: CASTDGSSGRIIQYF
v_call: TRBV5-4; d_call: TRBD2; clone_size: NA; j_call: TRBJ2-3; cdr3_nt: TGTGCCAGCAGCTTAGCGGGACTAGCGGGATTAGATACGCAGTATTTT; cdr3_aa: CASSLAGLAGLDTQYF
v_call: TRBV19; d_call: NA; clone_size: NA; j_call: TRBJ1-5; cdr3_nt: TGTGCCAGTAGTATACGGCAGGGGAACAATCAGCCCCAGCATTTT; cdr3_aa: CASSIRQGNNQPQHF
v_call: TRBV27; d_call: TRBD1; clone_size: NA; j_call: TRBJ2-7; cdr3_nt: TGTGCCAGCAGACAGGGGAGATACGAGCAGTACTTC; cdr3_aa: CASRQGRYEQYF
v_call: TRBV7-9; d_call: TRBD2; clone_size: once; j_call: TRBJ2-1; cdr3_nt: TGTGCCAGCAGCTTAGTTAGCGGGAGGAACAATGAGCAGTTCTTC; cdr3_aa: CASSLVSGRNNEQFF
v_call: TRBV2; d_call: NA; clone_size: NA; j_call: TRBJ2-5; cdr3_nt: TGTGCCAGCAAAGGGGCAGGCGAGACCCAGTACTTC; cdr3_aa: CASKGAGETQYF
v_call: TRBV19; d_call: TRBD2; clone_size: NA; j_call: TRBJ2-1; cdr3_nt: TGTGCCAGTAGTATCTTGCTAGCGGGTCCGAATGAGCAGTTCTTC; cdr3_aa: CASSILLAGPNEQFF
v_call: TRBV7-9; d_call: TRBD2; clone_size: NA; j_call: TRBJ2-5; cdr3_nt: TGTGCCAGCAGCCCTCCCGGGACTAGCTCTACAGGGACCCAGTACTTC; cdr3_aa: CASSPPGTSSTGTQYF
v_call: TRBV2; d_call: TRBD1; clone_size: NA; j_call: TRBJ2-2; cdr3_nt: TGTGCCAGCTTTTGGGACAGAAGAGCCGGGGAGCTGTTTTTT; cdr3_aa: CASFWDRRAGELFF
v_call: TRBV6-5; d_call: TRBD2; clone_size: NA; j_call: TRBJ2-7; cdr3_nt: TGTGCCAGCGTCCCATTCGGGCTAGCGGTCAAAGAGCAGTACTTC; cdr3_aa: CASVPFGLAVKEQYF
v_call: TRBV5-1; d_call: NA; clone_size: NA; j_call: TRBJ1-6; cdr3_nt: TGCGCCAGCAGGGGGGACAAGAGGATTTCACCCCTCCACTTT; cdr3_aa: CASRGDKRISPLHF
v_call: TRBV7-8; d_call: NA; clone_size: NA; j_call: TRBJ2-7; cdr3_nt: TGTGCCAGCAGCTTAGAGGTTGGGAGCTCCTACGAGCAGTACTTC; cdr3_aa: CASSLEVGSSYEQYF
v_call: TRBV4-1; d_call: TRBD2; clone_size: NA; j_call: TRBJ2-2; cdr3_nt: TGCGCCAGCAGCCAAGACCCCCACAGGGGTAGCGGGAGGGGCCCCGGGGAGCTGTTTTTT; cdr3_aa: CASSQDPHRGSGRGPGELFF
v_call: TRBV4-3; d_call: TRBD1; clone_size: NA; j_call: TRBJ1-1; cdr3_nt: TGCGCCAGCAGCCAAGCTCAAGGACAGGGTGAAGCTTTCTTT; cdr3_aa: CASSQAQGQGEAFF
v_call: TRBV19; d_call: NA; clone_size: once; j_call: TRBJ1-2; cdr3_nt: TGTGCCAGTATAGGCGCCGGAGCCTCTTATGGCTACACCTTC; cdr3_aa: CASIGAGASYGYTF
v_call: TRBV9; d_call: TRBD2; clone_size: NA; j_call: TRBJ2-2; cdr3_nt: TGTGCCAGCAGCCCCCGACTAGCGGAAGACACCGGGGAGCTGTTTTTT; cdr3_aa: CASSPRLAEDTGELFF
v_call: TRBV9; d_call: NA; clone_size: NA; j_call: TRBJ2-7; cdr3_nt: TGTGCCAGCAGCGAGAGAGATCTGGGGGGAAAGTACTTC; cdr3_aa: CASSERDLGGKYF
v_call: TRBV18; d_call: NA; clone_size: NA; j_call: TRBJ1-3; cdr3_nt: TGTGCCAGCTCACCACGTTCGGGGTTCTCCTCTGGAAACACCATATATTTT; cdr3_aa: CASSPRSGFSSGNTIYF
v_call: TRBV19; d_call: NA; clone_size: NA; j_call: TRBJ1-1; cdr3_nt: TGTGCCAGTAGCCCGGTCGGGGGGGGGAAGAACACTGAAGCTTTCTTT; cdr3_aa: CASSPVGGGKNTEAFF
v_call: TRBV30; d_call: NA; clone_size: NA; j_call: TRBJ2-7; cdr3_nt: TGTGCCTGGAAAGGTCGGGGATCCTACGAGCAGTACTTC; cdr3_aa: CAWKGRGSYEQYF
v_call: TRBV3-1/TRBV3-2; d_call: NA; clone_size: NA; j_call: TRBJ2-7; cdr3_nt: TGTGCCAGCTCTCGGCCAGGGGCGCGATACGAGCAGTACTTC; cdr3_aa: CASSRPGARYEQYF
v_call: TRBV4-3; d_call: TRBD2; clone_size: NA; j_call: TRBJ2-7; cdr3_nt: TGCGCCAGCAGCCAAGTTGCTAGCGGATCCTACGAGCAGTACTTC; cdr3_aa: CASSQVASGSYEQYF
v_call: TRBV7-3; d_call: NA; clone_size: NA; j_call: TRBJ2-3; cdr3_nt: TGTGCCAGCAGCTCTACAGGGGATACGCAGTATTTT; cdr3_aa: CASSSTGDTQYF
v_call: TRBV9; d_call: TRBD1; clone_size: NA; j_call: TRBJ1-1; cdr3_nt: TGTGCCAGCAGCTCCCAGACAGGGTTTAGGGACACTGAAGCTTTCTTT; cdr3_aa: CASSSQTGFRDTEAFF
v_call: TRBV6-4; d_call: TRBD2; clone_size: NA; j_call: TRBJ2-5; cdr3_nt: TGTGCCAGCAGCGTACTAGCGGGAGAGACCCAGTACTTC; cdr3_aa: CASSVLAGETQYF
v_call: TRBV5-6; d_call: TRBD2; clone_size: NA; j_call: TRBJ2-7; cdr3_nt: TGTGCCAGCAGTTCTGGCGGGAGTGTGTACGAGCAGTACTTC; cdr3_aa: CASSSGGSVYEQYF
v_call: TRBV5-1; d_call: TRBD2; clone_size: NA; j_call: TRBJ2-7; cdr3_nt: TGCGCCAGCAGCTTGGAGATAGCGGGAGACGAGCAGTACTTC; cdr3_aa: CASSLEIAGDEQYF
v_call: TRBV15; d_call: NA; clone_size: NA; j_call: TRBJ2-3; cdr3_nt: TGTGCCACCAGCAGAGCCGTGGAGGGAGATACGCAGTATTTT; cdr3_aa: CATSRAVEGDTQYF